One sample yielded the 6 T cell receptor beta chains listed below, sequenced in a study of molecular identifiers for immune sequencing clone quantification. TCRdb fed the PCR reads into MiXCR, producing one record per CDR3 protein. Of around 480,000 distinct CDR3 sequences listed, 20% to 25% are singletons. The sequencing input was naive CD8+ T cells from blood, with Jurkat cell RNA spiked in. Subset given: FACS-sorted CD8+CD4-CCR7+CD45RA+ naive T cells. Source of these receptors: a human donor in good health. Some libraries in this study had Jurkat cell RNA spiked in.

This clonotype was observed many times. This chain joins TRBV28 and TRBJ2-3; no firm D call. The V gene lost 3 bases and the J gene lost 0 bases, with 10 bases spanning the gap. The CDR3 length is 15 residues. CDR1 is MDHEN, CDR2 SYDVKM, per germline. Written as DNA, the CDR3 is TGTGCCAGCAGTTTTCTGCAGGAAAGCACAGATACGCAGTATTTT. Encoded protein: CASSFLQESTDTQYF.

The sample holds many counts of this clonotype. The chain carries TRBV12-3 or TRBV12-4 and TRBJ2-5; D not resolved. The length of the CDR3 is 14 residues. V shed 7 bases and J shed 4 bases, with 16 bases lying between them. CDR3 in amino acids: CASNFAGFVETQYF. CDR3 sequence (DNA): TGTGCCAGCAATTTCGCCGGGTTCGTAGAGACCCAGTACTTC.

This clonotype was seen a handful of times. In nucleotides, the CDR3 is TGTGCCAGCAGTTACGGGGCAGGGGGCGACGAGCAGTACTTC. Protein: CASSYGAGGDEQYF. The chain is built from TRBV6-2 or TRBV6-3 and TRBJ2-7, with 8 bases lining up with TRBD1. The CDR3 runs to 14 residues. Germline CDR1 and CDR2: MNHEY and SVGEGT. The V gene end was trimmed by 2 bases and the J gene end by 5 bases; junction bases not matched to a gene: 5.

The V call is TRBV12-3 or TRBV12-4, the J call TRBJ1-5, with 10 bases aligning to TRBD1. The length of the CDR3 is 15 residues. V was clipped by 6 bases and J by 2 bases; unmatched bases: 4. The CDR3 is CASRTGTGGNQPQHF. CDR3 DNA: TGTGCCAGCAGAACCGGGACAGGGGGCAATCAGCCCCAGCATTTT.

With regard to this clonotype: It may be a read error: a sequence one base away is much more abundant. This chain uses TRBV4-2 with TRBJ1-6; D unresolved. This CDR3 is built from 19 residues. CDR1 LGHNA and CDR2 YNFKEQ come from the germline V gene. CDR3 region: CASSQVSVAESSYNSPPHF. DNA for the CDR3: TGTGCCAGCAGCCAAGTTTCCGTCGCAGAGAGCTCCTATAATTCACCCCCCCACTTT.

This clonotype was picked up many times. This rearrangement joins TRBV30 to TRBJ2-7; no firm D call. This CDR3 region has 13 residues. CDR1 and CDR2 from the germline V gene are GTSNPN and SVGIG (reference sequence). The V gene lost 4 bases and the J gene lost 2 bases, with 12 bases spanning the gap. The CDR3 reads CAWTRSSPYEQYF. The CDR3 DNA reads as TGTGCCTGGACCCGATCGAGTCCCTACGAGCAGTACTTC.